The rows below give T cell receptor beta chains drawn from one sample of a study of long-term antiretroviral therapy in people with HIV. The assay was immunoSEQ multiplex PCR, and TCRdb's table has in-frame clones only and misses some. The sample includes fewer than 25,000 clones, 84% of them seen just once. This sample comprised unsorted PBMCs, obtained 0.1 years before starting antiretroviral therapy. The receptors come from a man younger than 30 with HIV. The CDR3 runs from the conserved cysteine through the conserved F or W. Each record gives: CDR3 DNA, CDR3 protein, D gene, J gene, V gene. A D gene is named only where the DNA matches it firmly.

CDR3nt: TGTGCCAGCAGTTACGGCAATCAGCCCCAGCATTTT
CDR3aa: CASSYGNQPQHF
d_gene: -
j_gene: TRBJ1-5
v_gene: TRBV2

CDR3nt: TGCGCCAGCAGCTCGGCGACCTCCGGACTCGCGGATTCACCCCTCCACTTT
CDR3aa: CASSSATSGLADSPLHF
d_gene: -
j_gene: TRBJ1-6
v_gene: TRBV5-1

CDR3nt: TGTGCCAGCAGCTTAGCTCCCGTAGGGGAGACCCAGTACTTC
CDR3aa: CASSLAPVGETQYF
d_gene: -
j_gene: TRBJ2-5
v_gene: TRBV7-8

CDR3nt: TGTGCCTGGAGTGACGGACAGGGTTTAGGTTCACCCCTCCACTTT
CDR3aa: CAWSDGQGLGSPLHF
d_gene: TRBD1
j_gene: TRBJ1-6
v_gene: TRBV30

CDR3nt: TGTGCCAGCAGCCCATCGGGAGGGCAGGGGGCGGAGGAGCAGTACTTC
CDR3aa: CASSPSGGQGAEEQYF
d_gene: -
j_gene: TRBJ2-7
v_gene: TRBV5-4

CDR3nt: TGCAGCGGCGGACTAGCGAGGGACTACGAGCAGTACTTC
CDR3aa: CSGGLARDYEQYF
d_gene: TRBD2
j_gene: TRBJ2-7
v_gene: TRBV29-1

CDR3nt: TGCGCCAGCAGCTTGTATTTGCCTAGCGGCACAGATACGCAGTATTTT
CDR3aa: CASSLYLPSGTDTQYF
d_gene: -
j_gene: TRBJ2-3
v_gene: TRBV5-1

CDR3nt: TGCGCCAGCAGCCAGACCGCCCCGGGTCGCACTGAAGCTTTCTTT
CDR3aa: CASSQTAPGRTEAFF
d_gene: -
j_gene: TRBJ1-1
v_gene: TRBV4-1

CDR3nt: TGTGCCAGCAGGACCGGGACTAGCGGGGCTCGGTACTTC
CDR3aa: CASRTGTSGARYF
d_gene: TRBD2
j_gene: TRBJ2-7
v_gene: TRBV7-2

CDR3nt: TGTGCCAGCAGCGAGCGGGGCGATGGGACAGGTGCGGGAGAGACCCAGTACTTC
CDR3aa: CASSERGDGTGAGETQYF
d_gene: -
j_gene: TRBJ2-5
v_gene: TRBV9